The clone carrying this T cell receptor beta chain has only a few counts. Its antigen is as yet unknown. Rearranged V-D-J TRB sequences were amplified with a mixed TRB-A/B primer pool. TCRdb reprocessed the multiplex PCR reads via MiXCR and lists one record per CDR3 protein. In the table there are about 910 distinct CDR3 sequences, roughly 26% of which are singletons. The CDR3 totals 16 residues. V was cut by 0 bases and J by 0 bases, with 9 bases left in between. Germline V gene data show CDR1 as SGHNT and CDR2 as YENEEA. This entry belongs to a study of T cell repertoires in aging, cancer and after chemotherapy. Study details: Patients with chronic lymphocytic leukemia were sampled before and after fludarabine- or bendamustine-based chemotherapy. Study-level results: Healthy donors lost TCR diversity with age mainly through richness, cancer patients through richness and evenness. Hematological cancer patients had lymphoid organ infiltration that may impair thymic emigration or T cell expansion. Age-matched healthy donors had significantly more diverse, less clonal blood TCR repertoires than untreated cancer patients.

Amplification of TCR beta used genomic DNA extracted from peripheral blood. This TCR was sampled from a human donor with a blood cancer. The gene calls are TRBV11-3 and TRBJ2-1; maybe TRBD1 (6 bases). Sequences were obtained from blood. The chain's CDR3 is CASSLDHRVSYNEQFF. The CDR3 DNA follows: TGTGCCAGCAGCTTAGATCACAGGGTCTCCTACAATGAGCAGTTCTTC. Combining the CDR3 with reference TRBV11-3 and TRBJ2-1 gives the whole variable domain EAGVVQSPRYKIIEKKQPVAFWCNPISGHNTLYWYLQNLGQGPELLIRYENEEAVDDSQLPKDRFSAERLKGVDSTLKIQPAELGDSAVYLCASSLDHRVSYNEQFFGPGTRLTVL.